The 30 T cell receptor beta chains in this list originate from one sample, sequenced in a study of T-cell reconstitution after alpha-beta-depleted transplantation in children. Molecular barcoding with unique molecular identifiers was used for the TCRbeta library. Via MiXCR, TCRdb re-called the PCR reads, giving one row per CDR3 protein. The sample shows about 980,000 distinct CDR3 sequences, about 29% of them seen only once. Sample: PBMCs, mostly from graft donor cells, taken 360 days after TCRalphabeta/CD19-depleted stem cell transplant. These receptors came from a boy under three years old who had a stem cell transplant for SCID, so the T cells may come from the graft donor.

This clonotype was counted between two and nine times. The gene calls are TRBV28 and TRBJ1-1, with 7 bases aligning to TRBD1. The junction had 9 bases not matched to a gene; V was cut back by 5 bases and J by 3 bases. The CDR3 consists of 15 residues. Germline V CDR1 and CDR2: MDHEN, SYDVKM. The CDR3 bases are TGTGCCAGCAGTCGCCGGGCGGACAGGTACACTGAAGCTTTCTTT. This gives the protein CASSRRADRYTEAFF. Looking up the rest from reference TRBV28 and TRBJ1-1 gives the full variable domain: DVKVTQSSRYLVKRTGEKVFLECVQDMDHENMFWYRQDPGLGLRLIYFSYDVKMKEKGDIPEGYSVSREKKERFSLILESASTNQTSMYLCASSRRADRYTEAFFGQGTRLTVV.

The V call is TRBV10-3, the J call TRBJ2-2, with a tentative D call TRBD2 (6 bases). The germline CDR1 and CDR2 sequences are ENHRY and SYGVKD. CDR3 length: 15 amino acids. V was cut by 2 bases and J by 1 base, with 8 bases left in between. In DNA form, the CDR3 reads TGTGCCATCAGTGAGCAAGCGGGGAACACCGGGGAGCTGTTTTTT. It codes for CAISEQAGNTGELFF.

V usage is TRBV7-2 and J usage is TRBJ2-3; 10 bases agree with TRBD2. The ends lost 4 bases at V and 8 bases at J; junction bases unmatched: 9. The CDR3 length is 15 residues. Germline V gene data show CDR1 as SGHTA and CDR2 as FQGNSA. Here the CDR3 DNA reads TGTGCCAGCAGCTCTAGCGGGGGATCCCCCCGTACGCAGTATTTT. Translation gives CASSSSGGSPRTQYF.

The sample holds a few counts of this clonotype. The CDR3 is CASSLFLGQSSGNTIYF. The CDR3 bases are TGTGCCAGCAGCTTATTCTTGGGACAGAGCTCTGGAAACACCATATATTTT. The gene calls are TRBV7-9 and TRBJ1-3, with 7 nucleotides matching TRBD1. Trimming removed 2 bases from V and 0 bases from J; junction bases left unmatched: 7. CDR1 and CDR2 (germline): SEHNR, FQNEAQ (reference sequence). CDR3 length equals 17 residues.

This clonotype showed up many times. This chain uses TRBV6-1 with TRBJ2-3, with 10 bases that match TRBD2. Germline assignment: CDR1 MNHNS and CDR2 SASEGT. Trimming cost V 7 bases and J 0 bases; bases outside gene matches: 4. CDR3 length: 15 amino acids. The CDR3 protein is CASKGLAASTDTQYF. In DNA form, the CDR3 reads TGTGCCAGCAAAGGACTAGCGGCTAGCACAGATACGCAGTATTTT.

This clonotype was seen a handful of times. This sequence joins TRBV12-3 or TRBV12-4 and TRBJ1-1; 9 bases fit TRBD1. With V trimmed by 4 bases and J by 4 bases, 10 bases remained unmatched. The CDR3 runs 16 residues. This chain's CDR3 is CASSSRDRESGTEAFF. The CDR3 DNA reads TGTGCCAGCAGTTCCCGGGACAGGGAGTCGGGCACTGAAGCTTTCTTT.

As DNA, the CDR3 is TGTGCCATCAGTGACCCCGGGACAAAGGTTACTGGTACGCAGTATTTT. Encoded protein: CAISDPGTKVTGTQYF. This chain links TRBV10-3 with TRBJ2-3, with D perhaps TRBD1 (6 bases). Trimming shortened V by 3 bases and J by 8 bases, and 21 bases separated the two germline ends. The CDR3 is 16 residues long. In germline, CDR1 is ENHRY, CDR2 SYGVKD.

This clonotype was counted once. The chain has TRBV12-3 or TRBV12-4 and TRBJ2-7; weak D call: TRBD2 (6 bases). V was clipped by 2 bases and J by 5 bases, with 16 bases between them. There are 15 residues in the CDR3. Written as DNA, the CDR3 is TGTGCCAGCAGTTTAAATAATCGCGGGAAAGACGAGCAGTACTTC. Amino acids: CASSLNNRGKDEQYF.

The genes are TRBV6-1 and TRBJ1-2; D is undetermined. CDR1 MNHNS and CDR2 SASEGT come from the germline V gene. The CDR3 totals 13 residues. V was cut by 6 bases and J by 8 bases, with 16 bases left in between. The CDR3 is CASSPGLPYGYTF. CDR3 sequence (DNA): TGTGCCAGCAGCCCTGGACTGCCTTACGGCTACACCTTC.

This sequence joins TRBV7-2 and TRBJ2-3, with a tentative D call TRBD2 (5 bases). The germline gives CDR1 SGHTA, CDR2 FQGNSA. V was pared by 2 bases and J by 0 bases, with 12 bases between. This CDR3 spans 16 amino acids. The CDR3 region has the DNA TGTGCCAGCAGCTTACGGGATAGGCTGAGCACAGATACGCAGTATTTT. Translating it yields CASSLRDRLSTDTQYF. Together with reference TRBV7-2 and TRBJ2-3, the CDR3 gives the full variable domain: GAGVSQSPSNKVTEKGKDVELRCDPISGHTALYWYRQSLGQGLEFLIYFQGNSAPDKSGLPSDRFSAERTGGSVSTLTIQRTQQEDSAVYLCASSLRDRLSTDTQYFGPGTRLTVL.

The chain couples TRBV28 to TRBJ1-1; D remains ambiguous. The CDR3 spans 14 residues. V was shortened by 3 bases and J by 0 bases, with 8 bases between the two germline ends. Germline V CDR1 and CDR2: MDHEN, SYDVKM. The CDR3 DNA sequence: TGTGCCAGCAGTTTCCGGCTGTTGAACACTGAAGCTTTCTTT. This encodes CASSFRLLNTEAFF. The full variable domain, completed using reference TRBV28 and TRBJ1-1, is DVKVTQSSRYLVKRTGEKVFLECVQDMDHENMFWYRQDPGLGLRLIYFSYDVKMKEKGDIPEGYSVSREKKERFSLILESASTNQTSMYLCASSFRLLNTEAFFGQGTRLTVV.

This clonotype was seen many times. The chain couples TRBV4-1 to TRBJ2-3; maybe TRBD2 (7 bases). There are 14 residues in the CDR3. CDR1 is MGHRA and CDR2 is YSYEKL in the germline V gene. V was trimmed by 3 bases and J by 11 bases, leaving 18 bases between them. The DNA of the CDR3 is TGCGCCAGCAGCCAGGCCGAGGGAGGGACAAGGCAGTATTTT. Protein product: CASSQAEGGTRQYF.

V and J are TRBV5-1 and TRBJ2-4; D uncertain. The V gene's germline CDR1 is SGHRS and CDR2 YFSETQ. Trimming took 0 bases from V and 1 from J, leaving 11 bases between them. This CDR3 region has 16 residues. As DNA, the CDR3 is TGCGCCAGCAGCTTGGGACCCAATCGGGCCAAAAACATTCAGTACTTC. Protein product: CASSLGPNRAKNIQYF.

This chain joins TRBV5-1 and TRBJ2-1, with 7 bases identical to TRBD2. CDR1 and CDR2 (germline): SGHRS, YFSETQ. V dropped 4 bases and J dropped 3; count of bases not matched to a gene: 16. The CDR3 consists of 18 residues. The CDR3 DNA reads as TGCGCCAGCAGCCAGGGTAGGGGAGGGTGGAATTACTACAATGAGCAGTTCTTC. Amino acids: CASSQGRGGWNYYNEQFF.

Details on this clonotype: The junction shows a germline mismatch at one end, possibly a read error. This chain joins TRBV20-1 and TRBJ2-1; 12 bases fit TRBD2. This CDR3 comprises 17 residues. CDR1 and CDR2 from the germline V gene are DFQATT and SNEGSKA (reference sequence). Here the CDR3 DNA reads TGCTGTGCTAGCCCGACTAGCGGGGGACTGCTATACAATGAGCAGTTCTTC. Its translation is CCASPTSGGLLYNEQFF.

The chain is built from TRBV4-2 and TRBJ1-4, with D possibly TRBD1 on 6 matching bases. The CDR3 extends over 16 amino acids. CDR1 LGHNA and CDR2 YNFKEQ come from the germline V gene. Deletions cut 0 bases from V and 8 bases from J, with 16 bases between. CDR3 in DNA: TGTGCCAGCAGCCAAGAACCCCTCACTGGGGGCGAAAAACTGTTTTTT. This gives the protein CASSQEPLTGGEKLFF.

Here the CDR3 reads CSARRGLAGNEQFF. CDR3 nucleotide sequence: TGCAGTGCTAGAAGGGGACTAGCTGGCAATGAGCAGTTCTTC. The chain links TRBV20-1 to TRBJ2-1, with 9 bases fitting TRBD2. The CDR3 spans 14 residues. Germline CDR1 is DFQATT and CDR2 is SNEGSKA (reference sequence). The V gene end was trimmed by 2 bases and the J gene end by 6 bases; junction bases not matched to a gene: 5.

The CDR3 sequence is CASSYSTGGEYGYTF. CDR3 sequence (DNA): TGTGCCAGCAGTTACTCGACAGGGGGCGAGTATGGCTACACCTTC. The chain recombines TRBV6-5 with TRBJ1-2, with 10 nucleotides matching TRBD1. Germline loops: CDR1 MNHEY, CDR2 SVGAGI. This CDR3 comprises 15 residues. J lost 5 bases, V lost 0 bases, and 3 bases had no gene match.

The chain carries TRBV5-1 and TRBJ2-2, with TRBD2 identical over 13 bases. Trimming took 3 bases from V and 2 from J; bases not matched to a gene: 4. Germline V lookup: CDR1 SGHRS, CDR2 YFSETQ. This CDR3 spans 17 amino acids. CDR3 sequence reads: CASSWGLAGRNTGELFF. The CDR3 DNA reads as TGCGCCAGCAGCTGGGGACTAGCGGGAAGAAACACCGGGGAGCTGTTTTTT.

The chain is built from TRBV4-1 and TRBJ2-7; D is perhaps TRBD1 (6 bases). V lost 0 bases to trimming and J lost 2 bases, with 20 bases between them. From germline, CDR1 is MGHRA and CDR2 YSYEKL. This CDR3 has 18 residues. The CDR3 DNA sequence: TGCGCCAGCAGCCAAGAGGGTCCCTTTTTACAGGGAACCTACGAGCAGTACTTC. It specifies CASSQEGPFLQGTYEQYF.

V is TRBV19 and J is TRBJ2-7; 13 bases are shared with TRBD2. Germline CDR1 is LNHDA and CDR2 is SQIVND (reference sequence). There are 15 residues in the CDR3. V dropped 4 bases and J dropped 7; count of bases not matched to a gene: 7. The CDR3 DNA is TGTGCCAGTAGTAAAACTAGCGGGGGGGCCTGGGAGCAGTACTTC. Translating it yields CASSKTSGGAWEQYF. Using reference TRBV19 and TRBJ2-7 for the parts outside the CDR3, the full variable domain is DGGITQSPKYLFRKEGQNVTLSCEQNLNHDAMYWYRQDPGQGLRLIYYSQIVNDFQKGDIAEGYSVSREKKESFPLTVTSAQKNPTAFYLCASSKTSGGAWEQYFGPGTRLTVT.

Many counts were recorded for this clonotype. The J gene is TRBJ2-3, the V gene TRBV4-2; 10 positions agree with TRBD2. Germline V gene data show CDR1 as LGHNA and CDR2 as YNFKEQ. The CDR3 has 17 amino acids. Trimming cost V 0 bases and J 3 bases; bases outside gene matches: 6. The CDR3 DNA is TGTGCCAGCAGCCAAGACCTACTAGCGGGAAATACAGATACGCAGTATTTT. It is translated as CASSQDLLAGNTDTQYF.

This clonotype was observed a few times. CDR3 bases: TGTGCCAGCAGTTCAAACGTAGCCAAAAACATTCAGTACTTC. This gives the protein CASSSNVAKNIQYF. The chain couples TRBV6-2 or TRBV6-3 to TRBJ2-4; D remains ambiguous. Germline CDR1 and CDR2: MNHEY and SVGEGT. The germline V and J ends were trimmed by 4 bases and 0 bases, with 7 bases remaining between them. This CDR3 comprises 14 residues.

The CDR3 reads CSAPPLLAGMNTGELFF. The CDR3 coding sequence is TGCAGTGCTCCCCCCCTTCTAGCGGGGATGAACACCGGGGAGCTGTTTTTT. The chain combines TRBV20-1 with TRBJ2-2; 9 bases align to TRBD2. Germline CDR1 and CDR2: DFQATT and SNEGSKA (reference sequence). This CDR3 is built from 17 residues. V lost 5 bases, J lost 1 base, and 11 bases stayed unmatched.

This chain links TRBV29-1 with TRBJ2-1; maybe TRBD1 (6 bases). Germline assignment: CDR1 SQVTM and CDR2 ANQGSEA. With 4 bases removed from V and 7 bases from J, the gap between germline ends came to 17 bases. CDR3 length: 14 residues. CDR3 in amino acids: CSVVKGHSPNEQFF. CDR3 sequence (DNA): TGCAGCGTTGTTAAGGGACACTCACCAAATGAGCAGTTCTTC.

This clonotype was detected only a few times. V usage is TRBV4-3 and J usage is TRBJ2-2; no clear D. The V end lost 3 bases, the J end lost 3 bases, and 11 bases lay between the germline ends. The CDR3 sequence is 15 residues long. Germline-derived CDR1 and CDR2 are LGHNA and YSLEER. CDR3 sequence reads: CASSQETVDTGELFF. The CDR3 coding sequence is TGCGCCAGCAGCCAGGAGACGGTAGACACCGGGGAGCTGTTTTTT.

This clonotype was counted a few times. V usage is TRBV4-2 and J usage is TRBJ2-7, with D perhaps TRBD1 or TRBD2 (5 bases each). The germline V gene has CDR1 LGHNA and CDR2 YNFKEQ. Trimming shortened V by 5 bases and J by 0 bases, and 17 bases separated the two germline ends. The CDR3 has 16 amino acids. The CDR3 DNA is TGTGCCAGCAGCGGAGGATCGACAGTTAGCTCCTACGAGCAGTACTTC. Amino acids: CASSGGSTVSSYEQYF.

V and J are TRBV12-3 or TRBV12-4 and TRBJ2-7, with 9 nucleotides matching TRBD1. The CDR3 sequence is 15 residues long. With V trimmed by 7 bases and J by 5 bases, 12 bases remained unmatched. The CDR3 is CASTLWGQGSHEQYF. The CDR3 region has the DNA TGTGCCAGCACCCTGTGGGGACAGGGTTCCCACGAGCAGTACTTC.

This rearrangement joins TRBV20-1 to TRBJ2-3; 13 positions agree with TRBD2. Germline V gene sequence: CDR1 DFQATT, CDR2 SNEGSKA (reference sequence). The CDR3 covers 15 residues. The ends lost 0 bases at V and 4 bases at J; junction bases unmatched: 1. CDR3 bases: TGCAGTGCTAGAGACGGACTAGCGGGGGCAGATACGCAGTATTTT. Protein sequence: CSARDGLAGADTQYF.

The chain recombines TRBV29-1 with TRBJ2-1; perhaps TRBD2 as D (7 bases). V was clipped by 5 bases and J by 4 bases, with 15 bases between them. Germline V lookup: CDR1 SQVTM, CDR2 ANQGSEA. The CDR3 sequence is 14 residues long. The CDR3 DNA sequence: TGCAGCGTTCGTAGGGGGGGGCCATACAATGAGCAGTTCTTC. It specifies CSVRRGGPYNEQFF.